This T cell receptor (beta chain) came from a study (dated by TCRdb to 2016 to 2018). The library came from RT-PCR. The run used an Illumina MiSeq. TCRdb trimmed public reads at Q25 via fastp, called clones via MiXCR and kept in-frame beta chains. Each CDR3 protein appears once, grouped with its most common genes and DNA. The sample table shows more than 550,000 distinct CDR3 sequences, and approximately 15% are seen once. Of the sample, 3.6% is held by the ten largest clones. This clonotype was detected ten times or more. Its antigen is not yet known. Per-nucleotide qualities are absent, and no much larger clonotype sits a single base away. The germline V gene sets CDR1 to SGHTS and CDR2 to YDEGEE. Here V drops 4 bases and J drops 5 bases, and the junction holds 6 bases not matched to any gene. Measured from the cysteine to the phenylalanine, the CDR3 is 15 residues long. Just CDR3 DNA is preserved here, 45 bases in frame from base 1.

The receptor comes from a female donor in good health, serving as a healthy control. Sequences were obtained from memory CD4+ T cells from blood. The V and J genes are TRBV5-8 and TRBJ2-1, with TRBD2 matching 10 junction bases. The DNA sequence is as follows: TGTGCCAGCAGCCTTGGACTAGCGGAGCACAATGAGCAGTTCTTC. The encoded protein is CASSLGLAEHNEQFF.